The next 15 T cell receptor beta chains were all read from a single sample in a study of spatial heterogeneity in lung cancer (dated by TCRdb to between 2018 and 2021). This specimen's time point label, interpreted: sample taken at primary tumor resection. Receptor amplification or capture employed 5' RACE. Sequencing instrument: NextSeq 500. Using fastp trimming at Q25 and MiXCR clonotype assembly, TCRdb reanalyzed the public sequencing data and kept in-frame beta chains. Rows are combined by CDR3 protein, so each entry shows the most common genes and DNA. The sample includes 35,000 to 55,000 distinct CDR3 sequences, with roughly 13% observed a single time. In total, the top ten clones hold 55% to 60% of the sample. This material consisted of PBMCs, taken at surgery. These receptors all stem from a male donor with early-stage non-small cell lung cancer.

The V gene is TRBV4-3, the J gene TRBJ2-5; 7 bases fit TRBD2. This CDR3 is built from 14 residues. Germline values: CDR1 LGHNA, CDR2 YSLEER. Trimming removed 2 bases from V and 4 bases from J; junction bases left unmatched: 4. The CDR3: CASSQTASGETQYF. CDR3 sequence (DNA): TGCGCCAGCAGCCAAACCGCTAGCGGAGAGACCCAGTACTTC.

This chain uses TRBV6-5 with TRBJ2-5, with D possibly being TRBD2 (6 bases). The length of the CDR3 is 12 residues. V gave up 11 bases and J gave up 5 bases, with 15 bases separating them. In germline, CDR1 is MNHEY, CDR2 SVGAGI. The CDR3, as DNA: TGTGCCGTAACGGGGGATGGGGAGACCCAGTACTTC. It encodes CAVTGDGETQYF.

The chain carries TRBV12-3 or TRBV12-4 and TRBJ1-4; TRBD1 is a possible D gene (5 bases). Trimming took off 1 base at V and 8 bases at J, with 8 bases between the two ends. The CDR3 runs 13 residues. Here the CDR3 reads CASSLVGEEKLFF. The CDR3 nucleotides read TGTGCCAGCAGTTTAGTGGGGGAGGAAAAACTGTTTTTT.

This clonotype has more than one count but fewer than ten. The V and J genes are TRBV28 and TRBJ2-2; D remains unclear. Germline lookup yields CDR1 MDHEN and CDR2 SYDVKM. CDR3 length equals 16 residues. V lost 1 base, J lost 0 bases, and 9 bases lay in between. The CDR3 here is CASSLFGLTNTGELFF. The CDR3 bases are TGTGCCAGCAGTTTATTTGGCCTTACGAACACCGGGGAGCTGTTTTTT.

This clonotype has only a few counts. V usage is TRBV10-3 and J usage is TRBJ2-3; D uncertain. This CDR3 spans 13 amino acids. The germline V and J ends were trimmed by 7 bases and 0 bases, with 8 bases remaining between them. Germline CDR1 and CDR2: ENHRY and SYGVKD. The CDR3 DNA is TGTGCCATCACGTCCGGCAGCACAGATACGCAGTATTTT. It yields the protein CAITSGSTDTQYF.

This clonotype appeared a few times. The rearrangement joins TRBV6-1 to TRBJ1-5; unclear D gene. The CDR3 loop spans 14 amino acids. Trimming stripped 5 bases from V and 4 bases from J, with 12 bases between. Looked up from germline, CDR1 is MNHNS and CDR2 is SASEGT. The CDR3 DNA sequence: TGTGCCAGCAGTCGACGGATGCCTAATCAGCCCCAGCATTTT. It yields the protein CASSRRMPNQPQHF.

This clonotype was recorded many times. V and J are TRBV9 and TRBJ2-2; either TRBD1 or TRBD2 may supply D (5 bases each). Trimming removed 4 bases from V and 7 bases from J, with 14 bases in between. Per the germline V gene, CDR1 is SGDLS and CDR2 is YYNGEE. This CDR3 comprises 14 residues. CDR3 sequence (DNA): TGTGCCAGCAGCCCATATCTGGGGGACGGGGAGCTGTTTTTT. Its protein is CASSPYLGDGELFF.

CDR3 in DNA: TGTGCCAGCAGCTTAGAGACAGGGTCGCCCGGGGAGCTGTTTTTT. It codes for CASSLETGSPGELFF. V usage is TRBV7-9 and J usage is TRBJ2-2; 7 nucleotides match TRBD1. J gave up 6 bases and V 1 base, and 5 bases lay outside the gene matches. The germline V gene encodes CDR1 SEHNR and CDR2 FQNEAQ (reference sequence). This CDR3 spans 15 amino acids.

The chain carries TRBV3-1 and TRBJ1-1; 9 bases agree with TRBD1. V lost 6 bases, J lost 5 bases, and 7 bases stayed unmatched. In germline, CDR1 is LGHDT, CDR2 YNNKEL (reference sequence). The CDR3 loop spans 14 amino acids. The CDR3 DNA reads as TGTGCCAGCAGTCAAACACAGGGGGCAACTGAAGCTTTCTTT. It yields the protein CASSQTQGATEAFF.

In its sample, this clonotype was seen a few times. V is TRBV25-1 and J is TRBJ1-6; 9 bases align to TRBD1. The trim removed 1 base at V and 13 bases at J, leaving 5 bases unmatched. Germline CDR1 reads MGHDK; CDR2 reads SYGVNS. The CDR3 totals 14 residues. CDR3 residues: CASSESGQGPPLHF. The CDR3 DNA follows: TGTGCCAGCAGTGAATCGGGACAGGGCCCCCCCCTCCACTTT.

Notes on this clonotype: This sequence may be a read error, since a much larger clone differs from it by one base. The rearrangement uses TRBV20-1 and TRBJ2-3; 9 bases are a match to TRBD2. The germline V gene has CDR1 DFQATT and CDR2 SNEGSKA (reference sequence). The CDR3 loop spans 14 amino acids. Germline trimming cut 3 bases from V and 4 bases from J; bases unmatched to any gene: 5. The DNA for the CDR3 is TGCAGTGCTAGCGTTAGCGGGAGATCAGATACGCAGTATTTT. Its translation: CSASVSGRSDTQYF.

The sample holds many counts of this clonotype. The CDR3 region has the DNA TGTGCCAGCAGCCCGGGGACAGGGTCCTACAATGAGCAGTTCTTC. It specifies CASSPGTGSYNEQFF. This sequence joins TRBV5-6 and TRBJ2-1, with 9 bases fitting TRBD1. J gave up 1 base and V 4 bases, and 3 bases lay outside the gene matches. Germline CDR1 SGHDT, CDR2 YYEEEE. The CDR3 has 15 amino acids.

The genes are TRBV3-1 and TRBJ2-7; 10 bases are shared with TRBD1. The CDR3 loop spans 14 amino acids. V dropped 5 bases and J dropped 5; count of bases not matched to a gene: 6. Looked up from germline, CDR1 is LGHDT and CDR2 is YNNKEL (reference sequence). This CDR3 reads CASSGRDRGNEQYF. The DNA of the CDR3 is TGTGCCAGCAGCGGCCGGGACAGGGGAAACGAGCAGTACTTC.

This chain connects TRBV12-3 or TRBV12-4 to TRBJ2-1, with TRBD1 matching over 7 bases. The CDR3 loop spans 15 amino acids. The V segment lost 6 bases and the J segment 3 bases; nucleotides outside the gene matches: 8. The CDR3 is CASSTTGIHYNEQFF. The CDR3 nucleotides read TGTGCCAGCAGCACGACAGGGATCCACTACAATGAGCAGTTCTTC.

The chain has TRBV20-1 and TRBJ1-5; 9 bases are a match to TRBD1. The junction had 6 bases not matched to a gene; V was cut back by 6 bases and J by 3 bases. The CDR3 extends over 14 amino acids. From germline, CDR1 is DFQATT and CDR2 SNEGSKA (reference sequence). The CDR3 DNA reads as TGCAGTGCACCAAGGACAGGGGACAATCAGCCCCAGCATTTT. It yields the protein CSAPRTGDNQPQHF.